What follows are 2 T cell receptor beta chains derived from one specimen sequenced in a study of T cells in Graves' hyperthyroidism and ophthalmopathy (dated by TCRdb to between 2017 and 2020). Libraries came from multiplex PCR. For sequencing, an Illumina HiSeq 2000 was employed. Amplification of TCR beta CDR3 regions was carried out from RNA transcripts. The TCR CDR3 was subjected to a first round of RT-PCR using the HTBI primer set and the Qiagen OneStep RT-PCR kit. In-frame beta chains were kept once TCRdb had trimmed the public reads at Q25 with fastp and called clones with MiXCR. Rows with a matching CDR3 protein are joined into one entry that keeps the most common DNA and genes. For this sample the table gives about 200,000 distinct CDR3 sequences, of which about 15% were detected only once. The top ten constitute roughly 55% of the sample. What was sequenced was blood. These receptors all come from a woman aged 45-65 years with Graves' hyperthyroidism.

This chain joins TRBV10-3 and TRBJ2-7, with D possibly TRBD2 on 6 matching bases. This CDR3 has 12 amino acids. The germline CDR1 and CDR2 sequences are ENHRY and SYGVKD. Deletions cut 11 bases from V and 6 bases from J, with 17 bases between. In DNA form, the CDR3 reads TGTGCCGCCCGGGACTTCACTTCCGAGCAGTACTTC. Its protein is CAARDFTSEQYF.

This clonotype is a singleton in its sample. V and J are TRBV5-1 and TRBJ1-4; D possibly corresponds to TRBD1 (5 bases). CDR1 and CDR2 (germline): SGHRS, YFSETQ. The CDR3 has 15 residues. V lost 3 bases, J lost 0 bases, and 9 bases lay in between. CDR3 protein: CASSSGGSTNEKLFF. The CDR3 DNA reads as TGCGCCAGCAGCTCCGGGGGGTCAACTAATGAAAAACTGTTTTTT.